This TCR beta chain was captured by sequencing in a study of neoadjuvant nivolumab and ipilimumab in lung cancer. General observations from the study: Pathologic regression was not significantly tied to TCR clonality. Only two of four nivolumab-treated tumors gained richness and clonality by surgery. TCR sequencing covered a small number of samples.

V dropped 0 bases and J dropped 3 bases, with 12 bases sitting between them. Germline V gene lookup returns CDR1 MGHRA and CDR2 YSYEKL. This CDR3 contains 15 residues. Comment on this clone: Its specificity is unknown.

The repertoire was sequenced with immunoSEQ multiplex PCR; TCRdb's copy has only in-frame clones and lacks some. The table lists 1,500 to 2,500 clones, roughly 80% of them singletons. The material sequenced was tumor tissue, taken before neoadjuvant nivolumab, alone or with ipilimumab. J is TRBJ2-7 and V is TRBV4-1; D is perhaps TRBD2 (5 bases). This sequence was found in an adult with non-small cell lung cancer. The DNA of the CDR3 is TGCGCCAGCAGCCAAGAAACTAGGATCTACTACGAGCAGTACTTC. Residues: CASSQETRIYYEQYF.